This T cell receptor beta chain stems from a study of OX40 agonist ivuxolimab in advanced cancers. Study overall: Treatment of patients was with ivuxolimab, an agonistic anti-OX40 (CD134) antibody. Patients in the trial were receiving intravenous ivuxolimab every 2 weeks, at doses of 0.01 to 10 mg/kg. Study conclusions and caveats: Expanded clones belonging to CD8+ T cells outnumbered, on average, those of CD4+. At 0.1 to 3.0 mg/kg and by week 6, clonal expansion occurred in CD4+ and CD8+ blood T cells.

Regarding this clone: Its matching antigen is unknown.

Assay used: immunoSEQ multiplex PCR; TCRdb lists only in-frame clones, some missing. The sample includes about 39,000 clones, roughly 92% seen only once; the top ten take roughly a fifth. The trim removed 3 bases at V and 8 bases at J, leaving 4 bases unmatched. There are 14 residues in the CDR3. Looked up from germline, CDR1 is SNHLY and CDR2 is FYNNEI. This chain links TRBV2 with TRBJ1-4, with 9 nucleotides matching TRBD1. The material sequenced was CD4+ or CD8+ T cells sorted from blood, taken in a trial of the OX40 agonist ivuxolimab. This receptor was identified in an adult with an advanced solid tumor such as melanoma, head and neck, liver or kidney cancer. The CDR3 here is CASSDGTGSEKLFF. Written as DNA, the CDR3 is TGTGCCAGCAGTGACGGGACAGGGAGCGAAAAACTGTTTTTT.